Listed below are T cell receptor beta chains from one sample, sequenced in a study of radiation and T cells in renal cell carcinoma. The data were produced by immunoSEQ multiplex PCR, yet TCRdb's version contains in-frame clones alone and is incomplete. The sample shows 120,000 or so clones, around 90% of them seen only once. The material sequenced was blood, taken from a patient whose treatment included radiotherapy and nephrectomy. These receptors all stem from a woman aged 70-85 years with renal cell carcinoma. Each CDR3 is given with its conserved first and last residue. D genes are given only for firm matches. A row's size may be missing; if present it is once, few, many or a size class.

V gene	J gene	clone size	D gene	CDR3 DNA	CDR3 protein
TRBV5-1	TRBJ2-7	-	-	TGCGCCAGCAGCTTGGACTACAGGAAAACGCGGGAGCAGTACTTC	CASSLDYRKTREQYF
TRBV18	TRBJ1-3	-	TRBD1	TGTGCCAGCTCACCATCGACAGGGATGGATGGAAACACCATATATTTT	CASSPSTGMDGNTIYF
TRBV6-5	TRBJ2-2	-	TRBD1	TGTGCCAGCAGTTCCAAACGACAGGGTAATACCGGGGAGCTGTTTTTT	CASSSKRQGNTGELFF
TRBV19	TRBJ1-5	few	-	TGTGCCAGTAGCGCAGAGGGGGGGCAGCCCCAGCATTTT	CASSAEGGQPQHF
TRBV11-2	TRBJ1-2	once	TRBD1	TGTGCCAGCAGCCGACGGACAGGGGGCTATGGCTACACCTTC	CASSRRTGGYGYTF
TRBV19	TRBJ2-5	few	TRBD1	TGTGCCAGTAGTCCACTTCGGACAGGGCGGGAGACCCAGTACTTC	CASSPLRTGRETQYF
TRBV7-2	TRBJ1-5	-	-	TGTGCCAGCAGCTTCGGCGGGGGCCAGGGCAATCAGCCCCAGCATTTT	CASSFGGGQGNQPQHF
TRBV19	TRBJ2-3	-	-	TGTGCCAGTAGTAGTGCGGGGGCGGATACGCAGTATTTT	CASSSAGADTQYF
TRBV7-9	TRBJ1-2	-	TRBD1	TGTGCCAGCAGTTCGGGACAGTTAGCTAACTATGGCTACACCTTC	CASSSGQLANYGYTF
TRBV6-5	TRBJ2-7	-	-	TGTGCCAGCAGAGATCTTGACGGGAGCTCCTACGAGCAGTACTTC	CASRDLDGSSYEQYF
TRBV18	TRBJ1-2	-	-	TGTGCCAGCTCACCACCCAGTGCGACAGACTATGGCTACACCTTC	CASSPPSATDYGYTF
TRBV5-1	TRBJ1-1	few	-	TGCGCCAGCAGCACCCGGGGGAACACTGAAGCTTTCTTT	CASSTRGNTEAFF
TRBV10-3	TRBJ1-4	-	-	TGTGCCATCAGTGAGGACAGGATCAATGAAAAACTGTTTTTT	CAISEDRINEKLFF
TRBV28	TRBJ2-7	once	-	TGTGCCAGCATCCGGGGGACCTACGAGCAGTACTTC	CASIRGTYEQYF
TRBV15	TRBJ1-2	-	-	TGTGCCACCAGCAGAGATTTAGCCAGCCCAAGAATAGAGCGTGGCTACACCTTC	CATSRDLASPRIERGYTF
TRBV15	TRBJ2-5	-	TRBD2	TGTGCCACCAGCAGAGATGGGGCTAGCGGGGAAGAGACCCAGTACTTC	CATSRDGASGEETQYF
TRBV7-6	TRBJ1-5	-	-	TGTGCCAGCAGCTTAGGGACGTCAGGCCAGCCCCAGCATTTT	CASSLGTSGQPQHF
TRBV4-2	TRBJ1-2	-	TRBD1	TGTGCCAGCAGCCAAGAGTGGAGTCCCGGACAGGGACTCCATGGCTACACCTTC	CASSQEWSPGQGLHGYTF
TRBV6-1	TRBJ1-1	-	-	TGTGCCAGCAGTGCTTTTTGGAGGGGGAACACTGAAGCTTTCTTT	CASSAFWRGNTEAFF
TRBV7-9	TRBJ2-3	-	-	TGTGCCAGCAGCCGCGAGAGTAACACAGATACGCAGTATTTT	CASSRESNTDTQYF
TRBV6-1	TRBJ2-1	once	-	TGTGCCAGCAGTCCCCAAGGTTACTACAATGAGCAGTTCTTC	CASSPQGYYNEQFF
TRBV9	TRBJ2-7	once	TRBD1	TGTGCCAGCAGCGTAGGGACAGGAACTTACGAGCAGTACTTC	CASSVGTGTYEQYF
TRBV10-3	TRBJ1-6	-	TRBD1	TGTGCCATCCAGGGGGACGGCAAACCGCTCACCCTCCACTTT	CAIQGDGKPLTLHF
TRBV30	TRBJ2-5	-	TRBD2	TGTGCCTGGAGAAGTGGCGGGGGCCAAGAGACCCAGTACTTC	CAWRSGGGQETQYF
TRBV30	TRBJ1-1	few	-	TGTGCCTGGACCCCCAGGCTTAACAGACCTAACACTGAAGCTTTCTTT	CAWTPRLNRPNTEAFF